This passage covers 23 T cell receptor beta chains from one sample sequenced in a study of blood T cell repertoires in COVID-19. Sequencing used immunoSEQ multiplex PCR; TCRdb keeps in-frame clones, though not all of them. This table holds 250,000 to 300,000 clones, 70% to 90% found once. The sequenced material came from peripheral blood. The source is a woman in her 70s with COVID-19, enrolled during active disease.

The rearrangement joins TRBV10-3 to TRBJ1-1, with TRBD1 matching over 11 bases. Germline loops: CDR1 ENHRY, CDR2 SYGVKD. V gave up 7 bases and J gave up 0 bases; unmatched junction bases: 7. This CDR3 is built from 16 residues. DNA for the CDR3: TGTGCCATCACGCCAGGACAGGGGGCGATGAACACTGAAGCTTTCTTT. Its translation: CAITPGQGAMNTEAFF.

The chain couples TRBV9 to TRBJ1-6, with D unclear. Germline loops: CDR1 SGDLS, CDR2 YYNGEE. V was shortened by 0 bases and J by 8 bases, with 12 bases between the two germline ends. This CDR3 is built from 15 residues. The CDR3 protein is CASSVAAGRDSPLHF. The CDR3 DNA sequence: TGTGCCAGCAGCGTAGCGGCGGGAAGGGATTCACCCCTCCACTTT.

This sequence joins TRBV14 and TRBJ2-1; TRBD1 matches at 9 bases. CDR3 length: 16 residues. Germline V gene data show CDR1 as SGHDN and CDR2 as FVKESK. J lost 3 bases, V lost 4 bases, and 7 bases had no gene match. CDR3 loop: CASSPPRDRVYNEQFF. The CDR3, as DNA: TGTGCCAGCAGCCCTCCCAGGGACAGGGTCTACAATGAGCAGTTCTTC.

CDR3 residues: CASSQGVGPYGYTF. The CDR3 DNA reads as TGCGCCAGCAGCCAAGGTGTGGGCCCGTATGGCTACACCTTC. The chain joins TRBV4-1 to TRBJ1-2; unclear D gene. Germline V gene lookup returns CDR1 MGHRA and CDR2 YSYEKL. The CDR3 is 14 residues long. Trimming removed 1 base from V and 5 bases from J, with 11 bases in between.

V is TRBV6-5 and J is TRBJ1-2, with D unclear. CDR3 size: 12 residues. The V gene's germline CDR1 is MNHEY and CDR2 SVGAGI. V was pared by 6 bases and J by 1 base, with 6 bases between. DNA of the CDR3: TGTGCCAGCAGGACATATAACTATGGCTACACCTTC. Its translation is CASRTYNYGYTF.

The CDR3 DNA reads TGTGCCAGCAGGAGACAGGGCTTTCATCCTGAAGCTTTCTTT. It translates to CASRRQGFHPEAFF. The chain links TRBV6-6 to TRBJ1-1; 7 bases match TRBD1. With 6 bases clipped from V and 6 bases from J, the junction kept 10 bases outside the gene matches. Germline V gives CDR1 MNHNY, CDR2 SVGAGI (reference sequence). The CDR3 is made up of 14 amino acids.

The V gene is TRBV27, the J gene TRBJ1-5; D remains ambiguous. Deletions cut 5 bases from V and 5 bases from J, with 10 bases between. This CDR3 has 13 residues. The germline V gene has CDR1 MNHEY and CDR2 SMNVEV (reference sequence). The CDR3 DNA reads TGTGCCAGCAGTCCTCCGGGTTATCAGCCCCAGCATTTT. Residues: CASSPPGYQPQHF.

V and J are TRBV2 and TRBJ1-2; D remains unclear. The CDR3 spans 15 residues. Germline V gene lookup returns CDR1 SNHLY and CDR2 FYNNEI. Trimming took 2 bases from V and 6 from J, leaving 16 bases between them. CDR3 sequence reads: CASSESWEPQDGYTF. The DNA for the CDR3 is TGTGCCAGCAGTGAAAGTTGGGAGCCCCAGGATGGCTACACCTTC.

The V gene is TRBV5-6, the J gene TRBJ1-1; D is ambiguous. The CDR3 is made up of 16 amino acids. CDR1 and CDR2 (germline): SGHDT, YYEEEE. V was cut by 0 bases and J by 3 bases, with 15 bases left in between. CDR3 sequence (DNA): TGTGCCAGCAGCTTGGGTTCGTTACTCACGGACACTGAAGCTTTCTTT. Amino acid sequence: CASSLGSLLTDTEAFF.

The V call is TRBV7-9, the J call TRBJ1-6; D not resolved. V was pared by 2 bases and J by 6 bases, with 5 bases between. There are 13 residues in the CDR3. Germline-derived CDR1 and CDR2 are SEHNR and FQNEAQ (reference sequence). The CDR3 region has the DNA TGTGCCAGCAGCTTACCCCTTAATTCACCCCTCCACTTT. Translation: CASSLPLNSPLHF.

This clone was seen only once. The rearrangement joins TRBV12-3 or TRBV12-4 to TRBJ2-5; D perhaps matches TRBD1 (6 bases). V lost 11 bases and J 2 bases, leaving 15 bases between the germline ends. The CDR3 length is 13 residues. In DNA form, the CDR3 reads TGTGCCTCCGGCAGGGGTTTACAAGAGACCCAGTACTTC. Protein: CASGRGLQETQYF.

This rearrangement joins TRBV4-1 to TRBJ1-1, with no clear D. V was pared by 5 bases and J by 0 bases, with 28 bases between. Germline-derived CDR1 and CDR2 are MGHRA and YSYEKL. The CDR3 is 20 amino acids. The CDR3 loop is CASSSSQTQKVNGLNTEAFF. CDR3 DNA sequence: TGCGCCAGCAGCTCATCGCAGACACAAAAGGTGAATGGGCTGAACACTGAAGCTTTCTTT.

The rearrangement links TRBV19 to TRBJ1-5, with TRBD1 as a possible D gene (5 bases). Trimming took off 6 bases at V and 2 bases at J, with 14 bases between the two ends. Germline loops: CDR1 LNHDA, CDR2 SQIVND (reference sequence). The CDR3 sequence is 15 residues long. CDR3 in amino acids: CASSTGQGRNQPQHF. CDR3 in DNA: TGTGCCAGTAGCACCGGGCAGGGCCGCAATCAGCCCCAGCATTTT.

The chain couples TRBV9 to TRBJ2-1; no clear D. This CDR3 has 14 amino acids. Trimming took off 0 bases at V and 3 bases at J, with 7 bases between the two ends. In germline, CDR1 is SGDLS, CDR2 YYNGEE. This CDR3 reads CASSVVPFYNEQFF. The CDR3 DNA reads TGTGCCAGCAGCGTAGTTCCTTTCTACAATGAGCAGTTCTTC.

V gene TRBV15 combines with J gene TRBJ1-4, with 9 bases aligning to TRBD1. The V gene's germline CDR1 is LNHNV and CDR2 YYDKDF (reference sequence). The CDR3 has 15 residues. Trimming took 1 base from V and 7 from J; bases not matched to a gene: 4. CDR3: CATSRGGQGSEKLFF. CDR3 in DNA: TGTGCCACCAGCAGAGGAGGACAGGGGTCTGAAAAACTGTTTTTT.

This rearrangement joins TRBV14 to TRBJ1-2; D is perhaps TRBD1 (6 bases). CDR1 SGHDN and CDR2 FVKESK come from the germline V gene. Trimming pared 1 base from V and 4 bases from J, leaving 16 bases between. The CDR3 has 16 amino acids. CDR3 residues: CASSQGAQGFSYGYTF. CDR3 DNA: TGTGCCAGCAGCCAAGGAGCACAGGGCTTCAGCTATGGCTACACCTTC.

This chain joins TRBV5-1 and TRBJ1-1; TRBD1 matches 9 bases. J gave up 8 bases and V 4 bases, and 9 bases lay outside the gene matches. The length of the CDR3 is 14 residues. Germline assignment: CDR1 SGHRS and CDR2 YFSETQ. The CDR3 region is CASSDYRGHLEAFF. The DNA for the CDR3 is TGCGCCAGCAGCGATTACAGGGGGCATCTCGAAGCTTTCTTT.

This chain uses TRBV6-5 with TRBJ2-7, with D tentatively TRBD1 (5 bases). V shed 5 bases and J shed 3 bases, with 17 bases lying between them. The CDR3 consists of 15 residues. Germline lookup yields CDR1 MNHEY and CDR2 SVGAGI. The CDR3: CASSRSTAQNYEQYF. The CDR3 DNA reads as TGTGCCAGCAGTAGGTCGACAGCCCAAAACTACGAGCAGTACTTC.

CDR3 sequence (DNA): TGTGCCAGCAGTCCCAGGACAGGGATCTATGGCTACACCTTC. Encoded protein: CASSPRTGIYGYTF. The V gene is TRBV27, the J gene TRBJ1-2; TRBD1 agrees at 8 bases. The length of the CDR3 is 14 residues. The germline gives CDR1 MNHEY, CDR2 SMNVEV (reference sequence). The V and J ends lost 5 bases and 4 bases, in that order; junction bases with no gene match: 6.

The V gene is TRBV28, the J gene TRBJ2-2; 10 positions agree with TRBD2. The CDR3 has 16 residues. V lost 6 bases and J lost 1; bases outside the gene matches: 5. Germline CDR1 is MDHEN and CDR2 is SYDVKM. The DNA for the CDR3 is TGTGCCAGCAGGCGACGACTAGCGGGGAACACCGGGGAGCTGTTTTTT. The encoded protein is CASRRRLAGNTGELFF.

The rearrangement joins TRBV2 to TRBJ1-5; 12 bases align to TRBD1. The CDR3 contains 13 residues. The V and J ends lost 11 bases and 6 bases, in that order; junction bases with no gene match: 5. CDR1 and CDR2 from the germline V gene are SNHLY and FYNNEI. This chain's CDR3 is CAAGTGGVQPQHF. CDR3 DNA sequence: TGTGCCGCTGGGACAGGGGGCGTTCAGCCCCAGCATTTT.

The gene calls are TRBV2 and TRBJ1-3; the D gene is possibly TRBD1 (5 bases). V lost 7 bases and J 0 bases, leaving 13 bases between the germline ends. CDR3 length: 15 residues. Germline V gene sequence: CDR1 SNHLY, CDR2 FYNNEI. The CDR3 region has the DNA TGTGCCAGCACTGGCGGGACTTTCTCTGGAAACACCATATATTTT. The encoded protein is CASTGGTFSGNTIYF.

This clone was observed a few times. This chain uses TRBV19 with TRBJ1-2; 12 bases line up with TRBD1. The CDR3 consists of 18 residues. Germline V gene lookup returns CDR1 LNHDA and CDR2 SQIVND (reference sequence). The V and J ends lost 5 bases and 4 bases, in that order; junction bases with no gene match: 14. The CDR3 DNA is TGTGCCAGTAGTGTCCCCCGGGGGGACAGGGGGCGCGGCTATGGCTACACCTTC. This sequence encodes CASSVPRGDRGRGYGYTF.